What follows describes a single T cell receptor (beta chain). Its antigen is not identified. These data are taken from a study of cytomegalovirus exposure and HLA in healthy donors. Study outcomes and limitations: Associated with cytomegalovirus, according to the listing, were around 170 TCR beta chains. An Asian-associated ancestry cluster reportedly showed fewer N-insertions than the approximately 690-donor mean in a later analysis.

CDR1 is MGHRA and CDR2 is YSYEKL in the germline V gene. Trimming at V came to 4 bases and at J to 7 bases, leaving 5 bases not matched to a gene. The CDR3 contains 15 residues. The PCR ran on 60 Vbeta and 13 Jbeta primers. Assay: immunoSEQ multiplex PCR; the TCRdb copy retains only in-frame clones and omits some. The data hold around 100,000 clones, with 67% observed a single time. The donors (healthy individuals) were bone marrow donors. The sequenced sample was PBMCs. This clonotype was sampled from a man aged 25 to 45 in good health and CMV-seronegative. The J gene is TRBJ2-2, the V gene TRBV4-1; 11 bases align to TRBD2. In DNA form, the CDR3 reads TGCGCCAGCAGCCTTAGCGGGGGGGCGGGCGGGGAGCTGTTTTTT. Its protein product is CASSLSGGAGGELFF.